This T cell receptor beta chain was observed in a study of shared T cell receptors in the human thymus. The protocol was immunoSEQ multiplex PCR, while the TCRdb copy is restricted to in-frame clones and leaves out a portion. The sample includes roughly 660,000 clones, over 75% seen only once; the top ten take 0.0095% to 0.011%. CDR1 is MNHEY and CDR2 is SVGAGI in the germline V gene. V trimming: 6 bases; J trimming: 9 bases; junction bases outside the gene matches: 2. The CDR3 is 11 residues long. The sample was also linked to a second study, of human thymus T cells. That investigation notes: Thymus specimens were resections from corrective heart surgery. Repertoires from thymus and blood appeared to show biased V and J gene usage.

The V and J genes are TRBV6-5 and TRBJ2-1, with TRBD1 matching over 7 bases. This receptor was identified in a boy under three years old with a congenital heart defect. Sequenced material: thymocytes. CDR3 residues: CASSTGAEQFF. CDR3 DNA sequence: TGTGCCAGCAGCACAGGGGCTGAGCAGTTCTTC.